The 13 T cell receptor beta chains presented below share a single source sample, sequenced in a study of technical replicates of blood from several donors. The data were produced by immunoSEQ multiplex PCR, yet TCRdb's version contains in-frame clones alone and is incomplete. The table has about 66,000 clones, about 97% seen once. Sequencing used T cells isolated from PBMCs. Receptors were obtained from a human donor in good health.

The chain couples TRBV30 to TRBJ1-1; possibly TRBD1 for D (5 bases). CDR1 and CDR2 from the germline V gene are GTSNPN and SVGIG (reference sequence). V was cut by 0 bases and J by 5 bases, with 7 bases left in between. CDR3 size: 12 residues. The CDR3 nucleotides read TGTGCCTGGAGTGTGGGGGGGACTGAAGCTTTCTTT. Translating gives CAWSVGGTEAFF.

V usage is TRBV2 and J usage is TRBJ1-3; weak D call: TRBD1 (5 bases). CDR1 SNHLY and CDR2 FYNNEI come from the germline V gene. The CDR3 spans 15 residues. V lost 7 bases to trimming and J lost 4 bases, with 17 bases between them. This CDR3 is CASTRYRSEGNTIYF. CDR3 DNA: TGTGCCAGCACTAGATACAGGAGTGAAGGAAACACCATATATTTT.

The V call is TRBV7-9, the J call TRBJ2-2; 10 bases agree with TRBD2. V lost 7 bases to trimming and J lost 6 bases; unmatched junction nucleotides: 11. Germline CDR1 is SEHNR and CDR2 is FQNEAQ (reference sequence). This CDR3 region has 16 residues. The CDR3 region is CASKGSASGRSGELFF. In DNA, the CDR3 is TGTGCCAGCAAGGGGTCAGCTAGCGGGAGATCCGGGGAGCTGTTTTTT.

The V gene is TRBV27, the J gene TRBJ2-2; TRBD2 matches at 11 bases. The CDR3 runs to 15 residues. After removal of 5 bases from V and 4 bases from J, the junction contained 3 bases not matched to a gene. Per the germline V gene, CDR1 is MNHEY and CDR2 is SMNVEV (reference sequence). CDR3 in DNA: TGTGCCAGCAGTGTAGCGGGAGGGGTCACCGGGGAGCTGTTTTTT. Its translation: CASSVAGGVTGELFF.

The CDR3 DNA is TGTGCCAGCGGCCCCAGGACAGGGGGTTACGAGCAGTACTTC. Residues: CASGPRTGGYEQYF. The chain uses TRBV6-1 and TRBJ2-7, with TRBD1 matching 10 bases. Trimming removed 8 bases from V and 4 bases from J; junction bases left unmatched: 8. Germline-derived CDR1 and CDR2 are MNHNS and SASEGT. This CDR3 has 14 residues.

This chain links TRBV30 with TRBJ2-1, with 7 positions matching TRBD2. The germline V gene encodes CDR1 GTSNPN and CDR2 SVGIG (reference sequence). V trimming: 3 bases; J trimming: 4 bases; junction bases outside the gene matches: 15. This CDR3 has 17 amino acids. The CDR3 coding sequence is TGTGCCTGGAGCCGTTCGGCTAGCGGAGCTACGTACAATGAGCAGTTCTTC. Translated: CAWSRSASGATYNEQFF.

This clone appeared once. CDR3 sequence reads: CATAGQGPNNEKLFF. The CDR3 bases are TGTGCCACCGCGGGACAGGGGCCAAATAATGAAAAACTGTTTTTT. The chain combines TRBV2 with TRBJ1-4; 10 nucleotides align to TRBD1. Losses at the gene ends were 10 bases for V and 4 bases for J; bases not matched to a gene: 9. The V gene's germline CDR1 is SNHLY and CDR2 FYNNEI. The CDR3 is 15 residues long.

The genes are TRBV9 and TRBJ1-2; no clear D. The ends were cut back, 5 bases at V and 2 bases at J, with 10 bases in the middle. CDR3 size: 13 residues. Per the germline V gene, CDR1 is SGDLS and CDR2 is YYNGEE. Here the CDR3 reads CASSPSWNYGYTF. DNA for the CDR3: TGTGCCAGCAGTCCCAGTTGGAACTATGGCTACACCTTC.

CDR3 in amino acids: CASSSGGSGTEAFF. DNA for the CDR3: TGTGCCAGCAGTTCGGGGGGCTCAGGGACTGAAGCTTTCTTT. The chain employs TRBV2 and TRBJ1-1; D is perhaps TRBD1 (6 bases). V lost 5 bases and J 5 bases, leaving 15 bases between the germline ends. CDR3 length equals 14 residues. CDR1 is SNHLY, CDR2 FYNNEI, per germline.

The chain links TRBV29-1 to TRBJ2-7, with 10 bases that match TRBD1. Per germline, CDR1 SQVTM and CDR2 ANQGSEA. V lost 6 bases to trimming and J lost 7 bases; unmatched junction nucleotides: 12. CDR3 size: 14 residues. DNA of the CDR3: TGCAGCGTGGCCCCGGGACAGGGGAGACAGGAGCAGTACTTC. It specifies CSVAPGQGRQEQYF.

The chain is built from TRBV6-5 and TRBJ2-7; 7 nucleotides match TRBD2. The CDR3 is 12 amino acids. J gave up 4 bases and V 8 bases, and 5 bases lay outside the gene matches. Per germline, CDR1 MNHEY and CDR2 SVGAGI. The CDR3 spells CASGLAEYEQYF. The CDR3 DNA follows: TGTGCCAGCGGCCTAGCGGAGTACGAGCAGTACTTC.

The chain is built from TRBV30 and TRBJ2-5, with 14 positions matching TRBD2. V gave up 0 bases and J gave up 5 bases; unmatched junction bases: 11. Germline CDR1 reads GTSNPN; CDR2 reads SVGIG (reference sequence). The CDR3 length is 18 residues. The CDR3 coding sequence is TGTGCCTGGAGTGTACTAAGGGGACTAGCGGGAGCTCAGGAGACCCAGTACTTC. Its protein is CAWSVLRGLAGAQETQYF.

The chain uses TRBV4-1 and TRBJ1-5, with D maybe TRBD1 (6 bases). CDR1 is MGHRA, CDR2 YSYEKL, per germline. The germline V and J ends were trimmed by 0 bases and 4 bases, with 13 bases remaining between them. The CDR3 spans 16 residues. Here the CDR3 reads CASSQEYLRGNQPQHF. The CDR3 bases are TGCGCCAGCAGCCAAGAGTACCTAAGGGGGAATCAGCCCCAGCATTTT.